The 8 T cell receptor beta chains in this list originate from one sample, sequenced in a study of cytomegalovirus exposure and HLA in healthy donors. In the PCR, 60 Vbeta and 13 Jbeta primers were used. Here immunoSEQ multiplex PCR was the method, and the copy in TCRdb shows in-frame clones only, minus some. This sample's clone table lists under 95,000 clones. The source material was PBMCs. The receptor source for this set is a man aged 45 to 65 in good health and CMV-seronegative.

The CDR3 sequence is CASSESGGAYNEQFF. DNA of the CDR3: TGTGCCAGCAGTGAAAGCGGGGGGGCGTACAATGAGCAGTTCTTC. The J gene is TRBJ2-1, the V gene TRBV6-4, with 10 bases identical to TRBD2. This CDR3 spans 15 amino acids. V gave up 3 bases and J gave up 4 bases; unmatched junction bases: 3. From germline, CDR1 is MRHNA and CDR2 SNTAGT.

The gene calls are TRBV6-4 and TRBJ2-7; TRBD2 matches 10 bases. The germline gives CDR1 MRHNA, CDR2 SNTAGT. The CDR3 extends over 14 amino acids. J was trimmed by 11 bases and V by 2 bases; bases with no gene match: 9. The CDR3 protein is CASSDGVAGGPEYF. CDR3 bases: TGTGCCAGCAGTGACGGGGTAGCGGGGGGTCCGGAGTACTTC.

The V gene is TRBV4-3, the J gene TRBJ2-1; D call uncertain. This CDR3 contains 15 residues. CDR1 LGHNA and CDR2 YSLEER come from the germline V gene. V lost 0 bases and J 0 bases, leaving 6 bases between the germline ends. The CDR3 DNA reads TGCGCCAGCAGCCAAGATGTCTCCTCCTACAATGAGCAGTTCTTC. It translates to CASSQDVSSYNEQFF.

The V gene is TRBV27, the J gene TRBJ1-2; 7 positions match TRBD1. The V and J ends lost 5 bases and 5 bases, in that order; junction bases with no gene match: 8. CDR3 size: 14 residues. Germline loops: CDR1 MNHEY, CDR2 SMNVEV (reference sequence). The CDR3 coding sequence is TGTGCCAGCAGTAGGAGACAGGGAAGTTATGGCTACACCTTC. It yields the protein CASSRRQGSYGYTF.

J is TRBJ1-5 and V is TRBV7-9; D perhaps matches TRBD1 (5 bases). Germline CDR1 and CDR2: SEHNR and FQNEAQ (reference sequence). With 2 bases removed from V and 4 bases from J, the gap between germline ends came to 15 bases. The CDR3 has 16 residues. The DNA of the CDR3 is TGTGCCAGCAGCTTACAAGGCCCAGGGCCAAATCAGCCCCAGCATTTT. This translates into CASSLQGPGPNQPQHF.

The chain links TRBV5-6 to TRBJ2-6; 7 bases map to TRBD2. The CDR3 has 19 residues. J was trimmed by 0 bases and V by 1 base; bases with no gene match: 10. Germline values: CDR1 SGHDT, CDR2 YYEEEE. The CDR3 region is CASSLLRTRSSSGANVLTF. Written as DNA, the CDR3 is TGTGCCAGCAGCTTGTTGCGGACTAGGAGTAGCTCTGGGGCCAACGTCCTGACTTTC. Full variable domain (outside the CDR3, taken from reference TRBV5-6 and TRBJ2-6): DAGVTQSPTHLIKTRGQQVTLRCSPKSGHDTVSWYQQALGQGPQFIFQYYEEEERQRGNFPDRFSGHQFPNYSSELNVNALLLGDSALYLCASSLLRTRSSSGANVLTFGAGSRLTVL.

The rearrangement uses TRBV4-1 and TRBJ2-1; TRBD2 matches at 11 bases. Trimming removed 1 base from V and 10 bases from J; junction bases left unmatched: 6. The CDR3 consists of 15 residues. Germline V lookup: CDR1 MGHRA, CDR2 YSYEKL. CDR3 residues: CASSQGLAGQSEQFF. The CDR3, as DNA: TGCGCCAGCAGCCAAGGACTAGCGGGACAGTCAGAGCAGTTCTTC.

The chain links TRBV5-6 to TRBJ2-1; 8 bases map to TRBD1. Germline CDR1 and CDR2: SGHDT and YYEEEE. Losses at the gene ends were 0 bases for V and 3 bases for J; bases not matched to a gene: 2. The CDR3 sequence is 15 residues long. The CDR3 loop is CASSLVTGGYNEQFF. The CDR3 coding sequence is TGTGCCAGCAGCTTGGTTACAGGGGGCTACAATGAGCAGTTCTTC.